The next 7 T cell receptor beta chains were all read from a single sample in a study of cytomegalovirus exposure and HLA in healthy donors. This PCR relied on a set of 60 Vbeta primers and 13 Jbeta primers. The assay was immunoSEQ multiplex PCR, and TCRdb's table has in-frame clones only and misses some. Of tens of thousands of clones in the sample, 60% to 65% were seen once. The sequencing input was PBMCs. Receptors were obtained from a human donor in good health.

The rearrangement links TRBV18 to TRBJ1-5, with 9 positions matching TRBD1. The germline V gene has CDR1 KGHSH and CDR2 LQKENI. After removal of 4 bases from V and 6 bases from J, the junction contained 10 bases not matched to a gene. CDR3 length: 16 residues. The CDR3 loop reads CASSQGYRGQGQPQHF. CDR3 DNA sequence: TGTGCCAGCTCACAGGGGTACAGGGGGCAGGGTCAGCCCCAGCATTTT. The whole variable domain, filled in from reference TRBV18 and TRBJ1-5, reads NAGVMQNPRHLVRRRGQEARLRCSPMKGHSHVYWYRQLPEEGLKFMVYLQKENIIDESGMPKERFSAEFPKEGPSILRIQQVVRGDSAAYFCASSQGYRGQGQPQHFGDGTRLSIL.

There are a few counts of this clone. The chain couples TRBV27 to TRBJ1-1; the D gene is possibly TRBD1 (5 bases). V gave up 3 bases and J gave up 1 base, with 15 bases separating them. Germline V gives CDR1 MNHEY, CDR2 SMNVEV (reference sequence). The CDR3 is made up of 16 amino acids. The CDR3 DNA reads as TGTGCCAGCAGTTTCGCAGGGTTAGGGAAGAACACTGAAGCTTTCTTT. Its protein is CASSFAGLGKNTEAFF.

J is TRBJ2-5 and V is TRBV27; TRBD1 agrees at 7 bases. With 4 bases clipped from V and 4 bases from J, the junction kept 9 bases outside the gene matches. The CDR3 runs 15 residues. In germline, CDR1 is MNHEY, CDR2 SMNVEV (reference sequence). The chain's CDR3 is CASSSLLQGSETQYF. In DNA, the CDR3 is TGTGCCAGCAGTTCCCTACTACAGGGGTCAGAGACCCAGTACTTC.

The chain carries TRBV5-1 and TRBJ1-4; TRBD1 is a possible D gene (5 bases). The ends were cut back, 4 bases at V and 7 bases at J, with 14 bases in the middle. CDR3 length equals 14 residues. From germline, CDR1 is SGHRS and CDR2 YFSETQ. CDR3 residues: CASSPVGRSEKLFF. CDR3 bases: TGCGCCAGCAGCCCCGTGGGGCGGAGTGAAAAACTGTTTTTT.

This clone was counted a few times. The chain recombines TRBV14 with TRBJ2-3; a weak D match, TRBD1 (5 bases). The germline V and J ends were trimmed by 4 bases and 11 bases, with 16 bases remaining between them. This CDR3 spans 13 amino acids. Germline V CDR1 and CDR2: SGHDN, FVKESK. The CDR3 DNA follows: TGTGCCAGCAGCCGTTCCCCCCCTCAGGGGCAGTATTTT. This translates into CASSRSPPQGQYF.

This clone has just a few counts. This chain uses TRBV19 with TRBJ1-1; D call uncertain. The germline V gene encodes CDR1 LNHDA and CDR2 SQIVND (reference sequence). V shed 4 bases and J shed 7 bases, with 16 bases lying between them. The length of the CDR3 is 14 residues. The CDR3 protein is CASSNLGGAHEAFF. CDR3 bases: TGTGCCAGTAGTAACCTTGGAGGCGCCCATGAAGCTTTCTTT.

The chain combines TRBV19 with TRBJ1-2; D possibly corresponds to TRBD1 (6 bases). This CDR3 region has 12 residues. From germline, CDR1 is LNHDA and CDR2 SQIVND (reference sequence). The germline V and J ends were trimmed by 7 bases and 3 bases, with 9 bases remaining between them. CDR3 DNA: TGTGCCAGTAAATACAGGGACTATGGCTACACCTTC. Translation: CASKYRDYGYTF.